The rows below give T cell receptor beta chains drawn from one sample of a study of CD8 T cells in Susac syndrome. TCRdb recomputed calls from the immunoSEQ multiplex PCR reads with MiXCR, one row per CDR3 protein. The table lists over 95,000 distinct CDR3 sequences, approximately 91% of them singletons, with over 0.12% in the top ten. Sequencing was performed on CD4+ T cells from PBMCs. These TCRs come from a human donor in good health. Each CDR3 is given with its conserved first and last residue. Fields, in order: CDR3 protein, CDR3 DNA, J gene, D gene, V gene, clone size. A D gene is named only where the DNA matches it firmly. Only some rows state a clone size, as once, few, many or a class for expanded clones.

cdr3_aa: CASSFGETNYGYTF
cdr3_nt: TGTGCCAGCAGTTTCGGAGAAACTAACTATGGCTACACCTTC
j_call: TRBJ1-2
d_call: -
v_call: TRBV2
clone_size: -

cdr3_aa: CASSLRAVLSSYEQYF
cdr3_nt: TGTGCCAGCAGCCTACGAGCGGTCTTGAGCTCCTACGAGCAGTACTTC
j_call: TRBJ2-7
d_call: -
v_call: TRBV5-5
clone_size: -

cdr3_aa: CSVRLTRGGLHGYTF
cdr3_nt: TGCAGCGTGCGGTTAACGAGGGGGGGCCTGCATGGCTACACCTTC
j_call: TRBJ1-2
d_call: -
v_call: TRBV29-1
clone_size: -

cdr3_aa: CSGRRDEQFF
cdr3_nt: TGCAGCGGGCGGCGCGATGAGCAGTTCTTC
j_call: TRBJ2-1
d_call: -
v_call: TRBV29-1
clone_size: once

cdr3_aa: CASSLPGGEKLFF
cdr3_nt: TGTGCCAGCAGTTTGCCGGGAGGGGAAAAACTGTTTTTT
j_call: TRBJ1-4
d_call: -
v_call: TRBV12-3/TRBV12-4
clone_size: -

cdr3_aa: CASTIQGQGQTNYGYTF
cdr3_nt: TGTGCCAGCACCATTCAGGGACAGGGGCAAACTAACTATGGCTACACCTTC
j_call: TRBJ1-2
d_call: TRBD1
v_call: TRBV27
clone_size: -

cdr3_aa: CASSYPTGTSGSGRNEQFF
cdr3_nt: TGTGCCAGCAGTTACCCCACGGGGACTAGCGGGAGCGGAAGGAATGAGCAGTTCTTC
j_call: TRBJ2-1
d_call: TRBD2
v_call: TRBV6-5
clone_size: -

cdr3_aa: CASSPGAGSGANVLTF
cdr3_nt: TGTGCCAGCAGTCCAGGGGCCGGCTCTGGGGCCAACGTCCTGACTTTC
j_call: TRBJ2-6
d_call: -
v_call: TRBV12-3/TRBV12-4
clone_size: -

cdr3_aa: CVSSLAPGGRQYF
cdr3_nt: TGTGTCAGCAGCCTCGCCCCGGGGGGAAGGCAGTATTTT
j_call: TRBJ2-3
d_call: TRBD2
v_call: TRBV3-1
clone_size: -

cdr3_aa: CASSYSTGSAEQYF
cdr3_nt: TGTGCCAGCAGTTACTCGACAGGGTCGGCCGAGCAGTACTTC
j_call: TRBJ2-7
d_call: TRBD1
v_call: TRBV6-5
clone_size: -

cdr3_aa: CASSSRDRGWDEQYF
cdr3_nt: TGTGCCAGCAGTTCTCGCGACAGGGGATGGGACGAGCAGTACTTC
j_call: TRBJ2-7
d_call: TRBD1
v_call: TRBV6-2/TRBV6-3
clone_size: few

cdr3_aa: CASSPYRGYNYGYTF
cdr3_nt: TGTGCCAGCAGCCCCTATCGGGGGTATAACTATGGCTACACCTTC
j_call: TRBJ1-2
d_call: -
v_call: TRBV14
clone_size: -

cdr3_aa: CASSLQWSEEPQHF
cdr3_nt: TGTGCCAGCAGCCTGCAGTGGAGCGAAGAGCCCCAGCATTTT
j_call: TRBJ1-5
d_call: -
v_call: TRBV12-3/TRBV12-4
clone_size: -

cdr3_aa: CASSGGTVGTEAFF
cdr3_nt: TGCGCCAGCAGCGGCGGGACAGTCGGCACTGAAGCTTTCTTT
j_call: TRBJ1-1
d_call: TRBD1
v_call: TRBV5-1
clone_size: once

cdr3_aa: CASSQAQANTEAFF
cdr3_nt: TGTGCCAGCAGCCAAGCTCAGGCGAACACTGAAGCTTTCTTT
j_call: TRBJ1-1
d_call: -
v_call: TRBV14
clone_size: -

cdr3_aa: CASSEVPGQALNTEAFF
cdr3_nt: TGTGCCAGCTCAGAAGTCCCGGGACAAGCTCTGAACACTGAAGCTTTCTTT
j_call: TRBJ1-1
d_call: -
v_call: TRBV18
clone_size: -

cdr3_aa: CASSLVGSDHQPQHF
cdr3_nt: TGTGCCAGCAGCTTAGTAGGGTCGGACCATCAGCCCCAGCATTTT
j_call: TRBJ1-5
d_call: -
v_call: TRBV7-8
clone_size: -

cdr3_aa: CASSLHGRANSGNTIYF
cdr3_nt: TGCGCCAGCAGCTTACACGGCAGGGCAAACTCTGGAAACACCATATATTTT
j_call: TRBJ1-3
d_call: -
v_call: TRBV5-1
clone_size: -

cdr3_aa: CASSSPSGILDNSPLHF
cdr3_nt: TGTGCCAGCAGCTCTCCCTCCGGCATTCTCGATAATTCACCCCTCCACTTT
j_call: TRBJ1-6
d_call: -
v_call: TRBV7-9
clone_size: -

cdr3_aa: CASSLQDGETQYF
cdr3_nt: TGTGCCAGCAGCTTGCAGGACGGCGAGACCCAGTACTTC
j_call: TRBJ2-5
d_call: -
v_call: TRBV7-2
clone_size: -

cdr3_aa: CASSYSPGMNTEAFF
cdr3_nt: TGTGCCAGCAGTTACTCGCCAGGGATGAACACTGAAGCTTTCTTT
j_call: TRBJ1-1
d_call: -
v_call: TRBV6-5
clone_size: few

cdr3_aa: CASSQGTAGRQPQHF
cdr3_nt: TGTGCCAGCAGCCAGGGGACGGCGGGCCGTCAGCCCCAGCATTTT
j_call: TRBJ1-5
d_call: -
v_call: TRBV14
clone_size: -

cdr3_aa: CASSYSGQGWPQHF
cdr3_nt: TGTGCCAGCAGTTACTCCGGACAGGGTTGGCCCCAGCATTTT
j_call: TRBJ1-5
d_call: TRBD1
v_call: TRBV6-5
clone_size: -

cdr3_aa: CASSGAMIATNEKLFF
cdr3_nt: TGTGCCAGCAGCGGCGCGATGATCGCAACTAATGAAAAACTGTTTTTT
j_call: TRBJ1-4
d_call: -
v_call: TRBV4-2
clone_size: once

cdr3_aa: CSVGTGLKAGELFF
cdr3_nt: TGCAGCGTAGGGACAGGGTTGAAGGCCGGGGAGCTGTTTTTT
j_call: TRBJ2-2
d_call: TRBD1
v_call: TRBV29-1
clone_size: once

cdr3_aa: CASSQGEAEKLFF
cdr3_nt: TGTGCCAGCAGCCAAGGGGAAGCTGAAAAACTGTTTTTT
j_call: TRBJ1-4
d_call: -
v_call: TRBV3-1
clone_size: -

cdr3_aa: CASSLRTYGYTF
cdr3_nt: TGTGCCAGCAGCCTTCGGACCTATGGCTACACCTTC
j_call: TRBJ1-2
d_call: -
v_call: TRBV3-1
clone_size: -

cdr3_aa: CSVDLGGGQYF
cdr3_nt: TGCAGCGTTGACTTGGGGGGTGGGCAGTACTTC
j_call: TRBJ2-7
d_call: -
v_call: TRBV29-1
clone_size: few

cdr3_aa: CASSPPRGPTLDGYTF
cdr3_nt: TGTGCCAGCTCACCACCCCGGGGGCCCACACTTGATGGCTACACCTTC
j_call: TRBJ1-2
d_call: -
v_call: TRBV18
clone_size: -

cdr3_aa: CASSLQTGGRDTQYF
cdr3_nt: TGTGCCAGCAGCTTGCAAACAGGGGGACGGGATACGCAGTATTTT
j_call: TRBJ2-3
d_call: TRBD1
v_call: TRBV11-2
clone_size: -

cdr3_aa: CAWTTENTIYF
cdr3_nt: TGTGCCTGGACAACTGAAAACACCATATATTTT
j_call: TRBJ1-3
d_call: -
v_call: TRBV30
clone_size: -

cdr3_aa: CASSQGPTGRGYTF
cdr3_nt: TGCGCCAGCAGCCAAGGGCCGACGGGCCGTGGCTACACCTTC
j_call: TRBJ1-2
d_call: -
v_call: TRBV4-1
clone_size: -

cdr3_aa: CASSQGQSYGYTF
cdr3_nt: TGCGCCAGCAGCCAAGGACAGTCCTATGGCTACACCTTC
j_call: TRBJ1-2
d_call: -
v_call: TRBV4-3
clone_size: -

cdr3_aa: CASSLRPQNQPQHF
cdr3_nt: TGTGCCAGCAGTTTACGGCCCCAAAATCAGCCCCAGCATTTT
j_call: TRBJ1-5
d_call: -
v_call: TRBV27
clone_size: once

cdr3_aa: CASSPLSAGGFGTEAFF
cdr3_nt: TGTGCCAGCAGCCCCCTCTCGGCAGGGGGCTTCGGCACTGAAGCTTTCTTT
j_call: TRBJ1-1
d_call: TRBD1
v_call: TRBV11-2
clone_size: -

cdr3_aa: CASSFGGYAEAFF
cdr3_nt: TGTGCCAGTAGTTTCGGGGGGTACGCTGAAGCTTTCTTT
j_call: TRBJ1-1
d_call: -
v_call: TRBV19
clone_size: -

cdr3_aa: CASRQPAAHEQYF
cdr3_nt: TGTGCCAGCAGACAACCCGCCGCGCACGAGCAGTACTTC
j_call: TRBJ2-7
d_call: -
v_call: TRBV6-2/TRBV6-3
clone_size: few

cdr3_aa: CASSYLMKTSGPYEQYF
cdr3_nt: TGTGCCAGCAGTTACCTTATGAAGACTAGCGGGCCTTACGAGCAGTACTTC
j_call: TRBJ2-7
d_call: TRBD2
v_call: TRBV6-2/TRBV6-3
clone_size: -

cdr3_aa: CASSSGDQYNEQFF
cdr3_nt: TGTGCCAGCAGCTCGGGAGACCAATACAATGAGCAGTTCTTC
j_call: TRBJ2-1
d_call: -
v_call: TRBV7-7
clone_size: -

cdr3_aa: CASSPRTGGNIQYF
cdr3_nt: TGTGCCAGCAGTCCTCGGACAGGGGGAAACATTCAGTACTTC
j_call: TRBJ2-4
d_call: TRBD1
v_call: TRBV11-1
clone_size: -

cdr3_aa: CASSVQGASSPLHF
cdr3_nt: TGTGCCAGCAGTGTTCAGGGAGCGAGTTCACCCCTCCACTTT
j_call: TRBJ1-6
d_call: -
v_call: TRBV2
clone_size: -

cdr3_aa: CASSPPFRETQYF
cdr3_nt: TGTGCCAGCAGCCCTCCATTCCGGGAGACCCAGTACTTC
j_call: TRBJ2-5
d_call: -
v_call: TRBV14
clone_size: -

cdr3_aa: CASSIENNEQFF
cdr3_nt: TGTGCCAGCAGCATTGAGAACAATGAGCAGTTCTTC
j_call: TRBJ2-1
d_call: -
v_call: TRBV9
clone_size: -

cdr3_aa: CASSYGTSGATDTQYF
cdr3_nt: TGTGCCAGCAGCTATGGGACTAGCGGGGCCACAGATACGCAGTATTTT
j_call: TRBJ2-3
d_call: TRBD2
v_call: TRBV5-5
clone_size: -

cdr3_aa: CSVKDRGYGYTF
cdr3_nt: TGCAGCGTGAAGGACAGGGGCTATGGCTACACCTTC
j_call: TRBJ1-2
d_call: TRBD1
v_call: TRBV29-1
clone_size: once

cdr3_aa: CASSLVDTGELFF
cdr3_nt: TGTGCCAGCAGCCTTGTGGATACCGGGGAGCTGTTTTTT
j_call: TRBJ2-2
d_call: -
v_call: TRBV7-8
clone_size: -